Presented here are 13 T cell receptor beta chains from one specimen sequenced in a study of cytomegalovirus exposure and HLA in healthy donors. Assay: immunoSEQ multiplex PCR; the TCRdb copy retains only in-frame clones and omits some. The sample shows some 65,000 clones, approximately 96% of them seen only once. Sequencing input: PBMCs. These receptors all come from a man between 18 and 35 years old in good health and CMV-seronegative.

This clone came up once. This sequence joins TRBV5-1 and TRBJ2-1; TRBD1 matches 8 bases. The CDR3 extends over 16 amino acids. Germline CDR1 is SGHRS and CDR2 is YFSETQ. V trimming: 6 bases; J trimming: 6 bases; junction bases outside the gene matches: 14. DNA of the CDR3: TGCGCCAGCACCCTTAACCCGGGACAGGTTGGCAATGAGCAGTTCTTC. Protein product: CASTLNPGQVGNEQFF. The variable domain in full, completed from reference TRBV5-1 and TRBJ2-1, reads KAGVTQTPRYLIKTRGQQVTLSCSPISGHRSVSWYQQTPGQGLQFLFEYFSETQRNKGNFPGRFSGRQFSNSRSEMNVSTLELGDSALYLCASTLNPGQVGNEQFFGPGTRLTVL.

This chain links TRBV2 with TRBJ2-2; D unresolved. Deletions cut 3 bases from V and 4 bases from J, with 12 bases between. Germline assignment: CDR1 SNHLY and CDR2 FYNNEI. This CDR3 spans 15 amino acids. CDR3 loop: CASSDTRSPTGELFF. The CDR3 nucleotides are TGTGCCAGCAGTGATACAAGATCTCCCACCGGGGAGCTGTTTTTT.

The genes are TRBV7-9 and TRBJ2-7; TRBD1 is a possible D gene (6 bases). The germline CDR1 and CDR2 sequences are SEHNR and FQNEAQ (reference sequence). Trimming shortened V by 5 bases and J by 3 bases, and 11 bases separated the two germline ends. This CDR3 region has 13 residues. CDR3 amino acids: CASSNRDNYEQYF. The CDR3 nucleotides are TGTGCCAGCAGCAACCGGGACAACTACGAGCAGTACTTC.

This clone appeared a single time. The chain is built from TRBV4-1 and TRBJ1-4; TRBD1 matches 7 bases. Germline CDR1 MGHRA, CDR2 YSYEKL. This CDR3 contains 16 residues. The trim removed 0 bases at V and 5 bases at J, leaving 6 bases unmatched. CDR3 sequence reads: CASSQDGTAINEKLFF. The CDR3, as DNA: TGCGCCAGCAGCCAAGATGGGACAGCAATCAATGAAAAACTGTTTTTT.

This clone was picked up one time. V is TRBV12-5 and J is TRBJ1-5; D not certain. The CDR3 is made up of 19 amino acids. V shed 0 bases and J shed 0 bases, with 18 bases lying between them. CDR1 and CDR2 (germline): LGHNT, FRNRAP. Here the CDR3 reads CASGLVGQAVYDSNQPQHF. The DNA of the CDR3 is TGTGCTAGTGGTTTGGTAGGTCAGGCAGTTTATGATAGCAATCAGCCCCAGCATTTT.

The chain employs TRBV4-1 and TRBJ2-5; no definite D call. The CDR3 is 13 residues long. V was pared by 4 bases and J by 5 bases, with 11 bases between. Germline V gene lookup returns CDR1 MGHRA and CDR2 YSYEKL. The CDR3: CASSRSRQETQYF. The DNA of the CDR3 is TGCGCCAGCAGCCGCTCTCGTCAGGAGACCCAGTACTTC.

The rearrangement joins TRBV15 to TRBJ1-4; 8 bases agree with TRBD1. The CDR3 totals 15 residues. Trimming at V came to 6 bases and at J to 7 bases, leaving 10 bases not matched to a gene. CDR1 LNHNV and CDR2 YYDKDF come from the germline V gene (reference sequence). The CDR3 DNA reads as TGTGCCACCAGAGACGGACAGGGTGGTGGTGAAAAACTGTTTTTT. Translation: CATRDGQGGGEKLFF.

The chain carries TRBV28 and TRBJ1-5; D is unclear. V was trimmed by 6 bases and J by 2 bases, leaving 11 bases between them. The CDR3 is 14 residues long. In germline, CDR1 is MDHEN, CDR2 SYDVKM. This chain's CDR3 is CASRPNSRNQPQHF. CDR3 bases: TGTGCCAGCAGGCCAAACAGTCGCAATCAGCCCCAGCATTTT.

The V call is TRBV7-6, the J call TRBJ2-1, with 11 positions matching TRBD2. Trimming removed 3 bases from V and 2 bases from J; junction bases left unmatched: 6. CDR1 is SGHVS, CDR2 FNYEAQ, per germline. The CDR3 has 17 amino acids. The CDR3 DNA reads TGTGCCAGCAGCTTTGGGGGGGGACTAGCGGCCTACAATGAGCAGTTCTTC. Its protein is CASSFGGGLAAYNEQFF.

This clone was detected once. The J gene is TRBJ2-1, the V gene TRBV7-8; 8 bases are a match to TRBD2. The germline V gene has CDR1 SGHVS and CDR2 FQNEAQ. The ends lost 4 bases at V and 0 bases at J; junction bases unmatched: 11. The length of the CDR3 is 18 residues. CDR3 protein: CASSSGGAKPLSYNEQFF. The CDR3 region has the DNA TGTGCCAGCAGCTCGGGGGGGGCGAAACCCCTCTCCTACAATGAGCAGTTCTTC.

The chain has TRBV19 and TRBJ2-7; 9 positions agree with TRBD1. The CDR3 runs 13 residues. Germline V gene data show CDR1 as LNHDA and CDR2 as SQIVND (reference sequence). V gave up 10 bases and J gave up 0 bases; unmatched junction bases: 4. The CDR3 reads CATGTGSSYEQYF. The CDR3 region has the DNA TGTGCCACCGGGACAGGGAGCTCCTACGAGCAGTACTTC.

The V gene is TRBV19, the J gene TRBJ1-5, with D possibly being TRBD1 (6 bases). Trimming stripped 5 bases from V and 7 bases from J, with 12 bases between. CDR1 is LNHDA and CDR2 is SQIVND in the germline V gene (reference sequence). The CDR3 covers 13 residues. CDR3 region: CASSAGVGQPQHF. The CDR3 bases are TGTGCCAGTAGTGCAGGGGTAGGACAGCCCCAGCATTTT.

This clone was detected only once. This sequence joins TRBV28 and TRBJ1-1; D remains unclear. This CDR3 has 13 amino acids. Germline lookup yields CDR1 MDHEN and CDR2 SYDVKM. V lost 2 bases and J 7 bases, leaving 11 bases between the germline ends. The CDR3 here is CASSLEGVNEAFF. The DNA of the CDR3 is TGTGCCAGCAGTTTAGAGGGTGTTAATGAAGCTTTCTTT.